Given below is one TCR beta chain in context. Sequencing was performed with immunoSEQ multiplex PCR; in TCRdb, only in-frame clones are kept and a portion is missing. Of a few hundred thousand clones listed, 70% to 90% are singletons. This sample is drawn from a study of blood T cell repertoires in COVID-19. Study context: The samples span acute and convalescent COVID-19 from the United States, Italy and Spain.

The CDR3 loop spans 14 amino acids. Germline assignment: CDR1 MNHEY and CDR2 SVGAGI. V lost 4 bases to trimming and J lost 5 bases; unmatched junction nucleotides: 8. Sequenced: peripheral blood. This chain joins TRBV6-5 and TRBJ2-7; 7 bases align to TRBD2. This sequence originates from a human donor in a cohort sampled during active COVID-19. The DNA for the CDR3 is TGTGCCAGCAGTTGGACTAGTCTCTACGACGAGCAGTACTTC. It translates to CASSWTSLYDEQYF.